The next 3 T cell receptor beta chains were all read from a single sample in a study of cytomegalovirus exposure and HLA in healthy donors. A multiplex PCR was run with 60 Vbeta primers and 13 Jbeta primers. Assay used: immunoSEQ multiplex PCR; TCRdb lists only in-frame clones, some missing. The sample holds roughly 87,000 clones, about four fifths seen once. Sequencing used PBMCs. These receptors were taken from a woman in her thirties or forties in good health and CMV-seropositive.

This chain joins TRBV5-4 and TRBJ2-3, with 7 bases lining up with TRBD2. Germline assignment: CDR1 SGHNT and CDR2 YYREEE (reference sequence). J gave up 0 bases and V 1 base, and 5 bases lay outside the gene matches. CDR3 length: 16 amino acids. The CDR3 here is CASSLKAGSSTDTQYF. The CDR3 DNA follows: TGTGCCAGCAGCTTGAAAGCGGGGTCTAGCACAGATACGCAGTATTTT.

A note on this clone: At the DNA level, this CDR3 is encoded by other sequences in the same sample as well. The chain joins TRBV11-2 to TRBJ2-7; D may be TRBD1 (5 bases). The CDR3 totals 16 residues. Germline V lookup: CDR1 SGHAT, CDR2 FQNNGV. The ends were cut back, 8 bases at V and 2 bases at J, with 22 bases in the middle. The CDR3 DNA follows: TGTGCCAGCGGCGTAGTAGGGGATCGCCCGGCCTACGAGCAGTACTTC. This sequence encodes CASGVVGDRPAYEQYF.

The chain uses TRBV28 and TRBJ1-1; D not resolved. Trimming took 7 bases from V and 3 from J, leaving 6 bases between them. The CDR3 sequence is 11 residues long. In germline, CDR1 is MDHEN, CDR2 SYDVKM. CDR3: CASTSHTEAFF. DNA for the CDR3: TGTGCCAGCACCTCTCACACTGAAGCTTTCTTT.